A selection of T cell receptor beta chains follows, all from one sample in a study of blood T cell repertoires in COVID-19. Profiled with immunoSEQ multiplex PCR; TCRdb holds only in-frame clones, not every one. The profile covers about 290,000 clones, with roughly 86% appearing a single time and around 10% taken by the ten largest. Sequences were obtained from peripheral blood. The source of these receptors is a woman aged 30 to 39 with COVID-19, enrolled during active disease. Each CDR3 is given with its conserved first and last residue. Each record gives: CDR3 protein, CDR3 DNA, V gene, D gene, J gene, clone size. A D gene is named only where the DNA matches it firmly. For some rows the clone size is stated as once, few or many, or as a class when expanded; others skip it.

CASSLGTGRAFF | TGTGCCAGCAGTTTGGGGACAGGGAGAGCTTTCTTT | TRBV28 | TRBD1 | TRBJ1-1 | NA
CAWGTGNGNTIYF | TGTGCCTGGGGCACAGGGAACGGAAACACCATATATTTT | TRBV30 | NA | TRBJ1-3 | NA
CASSLPAGVEQFF | TGTGCCAGCAGCCTTCCGGCGGGGGTCGAGCAGTTCTTC | TRBV5-6 | TRBD2 | TRBJ2-1 | NA
CASSQNRIYGYTF | TGTGCCAGCAGCCAGAACAGGATCTATGGCTACACCTTC | TRBV3-1/TRBV3-2 | NA | TRBJ1-2 | NA
CASSFPSQGSSYNEQFF | TGTGCCAGCAGTTTCCCCTCGCAGGGGAGCTCCTACAATGAGCAGTTCTTC | TRBV28 | NA | TRBJ2-1 | NA
CASSSMYSNQPQHF | TGTGCCAGTAGTAGTATGTATAGCAATCAGCCCCAGCATTTT | TRBV19 | NA | TRBJ1-5 | few
CASSEATRATQYF | TGTGCCAGCAGTGAAGCGACTCGAGCCACGCAGTATTTT | TRBV2 | NA | TRBJ2-3 | NA
CASSEGADTQYF | TGTGCCAGCAGCGAAGGGGCAGATACGCAGTATTTT | TRBV5-4 | NA | TRBJ2-3 | NA
CATSDPGTITGELFF | TGTGCCACCAGTGACCCCGGGACTATCACCGGGGAGCTGTTTTTT | TRBV24-1 | TRBD2 | TRBJ2-2 | NA
CASSLEPVEPQHF | TGCGCCAGCAGCTTGGAGCCCGTAGAGCCCCAGCATTTT | TRBV5-1 | NA | TRBJ1-5 | NA
CASSIDGSWTYEQYF | TGTGCCAGTAGTATAGATGGTAGCTGGACCTACGAGCAGTACTTC | TRBV19 | NA | TRBJ2-7 | NA
CASSYSGTNYGYTF | TGTGCCAGCAGCTACAGCGGTACTAACTATGGCTACACCTTC | TRBV13 | NA | TRBJ1-2 | NA
CASNLQGRTDTQYF | TGTGCCAGCAACTTACAGGGTCGGACAGATACGCAGTATTTT | TRBV19 | NA | TRBJ2-3 | NA
CASSLRGGSTYEQYF | TGTGCCAGCAGCCTCCGCGGTGGCTCTACCTACGAGCAGTACTTC | TRBV7-2 | NA | TRBJ2-7 | NA
CASTAVPGQALYGYTF | TGTGCCAGCACCGCCGTCCCGGGACAGGCCCTGTATGGCTACACCTTC | TRBV2 | TRBD1 | TRBJ1-2 | NA
CASSWGGGGYEQFF | TGTGCCAGCAGTTGGGGCGGGGGAGGGTATGAGCAGTTCTTC | TRBV27 | TRBD2 | TRBJ2-1 | NA
CAWTKGNEKLFF | TGTGCCTGGACCAAGGGGAATGAAAAACTGTTTTTT | TRBV30 | NA | TRBJ1-4 | NA
CASSSPRGTYEQYF | TGTGCCAGCAGCTCTCCCAGGGGCACCTACGAGCAGTACTTC | TRBV7-2 | NA | TRBJ2-7 | NA
CASSSAGRGELFF | TGTGCCAGCAGTTCTGCCGGTCGGGGAGAGCTGTTTTTT | TRBV12-3/TRBV12-4 | NA | TRBJ2-2 | NA
CASSIRDRGVGPNYGYTF | TGTGCCAGTAGTATCCGGGACAGGGGTGTAGGGCCCAACTATGGCTACACCTTC | TRBV19 | TRBD1 | TRBJ1-2 | once
CASSLTGYREQYF | TGTGCCAGCAGTCTAACAGGGTACCGCGAGCAGTACTTC | TRBV12-3/TRBV12-4 | NA | TRBJ2-7 | NA
CASSSVGHQPQHF | TGTGCCAGTAGTTCCGTGGGGCATCAGCCCCAGCATTTT | TRBV19 | NA | TRBJ1-5 | NA
CASSYSGSGGADTQYF | TGTGCCAGCAGTTACTCGGGTAGCGGGGGGGCAGATACGCAGTATTTT | TRBV6-2/TRBV6-3 | TRBD2 | TRBJ2-3 | NA
CASSQDPTGIFSPLHF | TGCGCCAGCAGCCAAGATCCGACAGGGATCTTTTCACCCCTCCACTTT | TRBV4-1 | TRBD1 | TRBJ1-6 | NA
CARIKEDYGYTF | TGTGCCAGAATAAAGGAGGACTATGGCTACACCTTC | TRBV2 | NA | TRBJ1-2 | NA
CASSFDRLNTEAFF | TGTGCCAGCTCATTCGACAGGTTGAACACTGAAGCTTTCTTT | TRBV18 | NA | TRBJ1-1 | NA
CASSWAPSYGYTF | TGTGCCAGCAGCTGGGCCCCGTCCTATGGCTACACCTTC | TRBV5-5 | NA | TRBJ1-2 | NA
CASSLLQWETQYF | TGTGCCAGCAGCTTGCTTCAGTGGGAGACCCAGTACTTC | TRBV5-6 | NA | TRBJ2-5 | NA